This is a list of T cell receptor beta chains from one sample in a study of blood T cell repertoires in COVID-19. Only in-frame clones appear in the TCRdb table, and some are missing; sequencing was by immunoSEQ multiplex PCR. In the table there are under 300,000 clones, roughly nine tenths of which are singletons. Material for sequencing was PBMCs or T cells enriched from blood (not recorded which). The receptors were gathered from a human donor in a cohort exposed to, infected with or recovered from COVID-19 (not recorded which). The donor label of this sample is uncertain. Each CDR3 is given with its conserved first and last residue. The D gene is left open where the match is weak. The listing skips clone size in some rows; elsewhere it reads once, few, many or a size class.

D,J,length,V,size,CDR3,DNA
.,TRBJ1-2,15,TRBV3-1/TRBV3-2,.,CASSQPGATNYGYTF,TGTGCCAGCAGCCAGCCAGGCGCCACTAACTATGGCTACACCTTC
TRBD2,TRBJ2-2,14,TRBV6-5,.,CATTTGGNTGELFF,TGTGCCACCACCACGGGGGGGAACACCGGGGAGCTGTTTTTT
.,TRBJ2-7,14,TRBV3-1/TRBV3-2,.,CASSQSSSSYEQYF,TGTGCCAGCAGCCAAAGTTCTAGCTCCTACGAGCAGTACTTC
TRBD2,TRBJ2-1,14,TRBV6-2/TRBV6-3,once,CASSKLAGANEQFF,TGTGCCAGCAGCAAGCTAGCGGGGGCAAATGAGCAGTTCTTC
.,TRBJ1-1,13,TRBV29-1,.,CSATLGGNTEAFF,TGCAGCGCAACTCTTGGAGGGAACACTGAAGCTTTCTTT
.,TRBJ1-1,12,TRBV10-1,.,CATGGSHTEAFF,TGCGCCACGGGGGGGAGTCACACTGAAGCTTTCTTT
.,TRBJ1-2,11,TRBV20-1,.,CSARRGTGYTF,TGCAGTGCAAGACGGGGGACCGGCTACACCTTC
.,TRBJ1-2,15,TRBV7-3,.,CASSLSEQGVYGYTF,TGTGCCAGCAGCTTATCGGAACAGGGAGTCTATGGCTACACCTTC
TRBD1,TRBJ2-7,13,TRBV7-8,once,CASSRDRAYEQYF,TGTGCCAGCAGCCGGGACAGAGCCTACGAGCAGTACTTC
.,TRBJ1-5,14,TRBV19,.,CASNRLGSNQPQHF,TGTGCCAGTAATCGTCTAGGTAGCAATCAGCCCCAGCATTTT
.,TRBJ1-1,14,TRBV6-5,.,CASSYTQWGAEAFF,TGTGCCAGCAGTTACACCCAATGGGGCGCTGAAGCTTTCTTT
.,TRBJ1-2,12,TRBV24-1,.,CATYEWTEGYTF,TGTGCCACCTATGAATGGACAGAAGGCTACACCTTC
TRBD2,TRBJ2-7,16,TRBV10-3,few,CAISSTSGASSYEQYF,TGTGCCATCAGTTCGACTAGCGGGGCGAGCTCCTACGAGCAGTACTTC
.,TRBJ1-5,14,TRBV27,once,CASRVSGVGQPQHF,TGTGCCAGCAGAGTTTCAGGGGTGGGACAGCCCCAGCATTTT
TRBD1,TRBJ2-7,14,TRBV10-1,.,CASSEGDRVYEQYF,TGCGCCAGCAGTGAGGGTGACAGGGTCTACGAGCAGTACTTC
TRBD1,TRBJ2-5,13,TRBV3-1/TRBV3-2,.,CASSKGQGRTQYF,TGTGCCAGCAGTAAAGGACAGGGGAGGACCCAGTACTTC
TRBD1,TRBJ2-7,14,TRBV2,.,CASGPGQALYGQYF,TGTGCCAGCGGCCCGGGACAGGCACTCTACGGACAGTACTTC
TRBD1,TRBJ1-4,17,TRBV5-1,.,CASSGGQGHATNEKLFF,TGCGCCAGCAGCGGGGGACAGGGACATGCAACTAATGAAAAACTGTTTTTT
.,TRBJ1-6,12,TRBV20-1,.,CSASAGNSPLHF,TGCAGTGCTAGTGCAGGGAATTCACCCCTCCACTTT
TRBD1,TRBJ1-2,12,TRBV10-2,.,CASRDRDVGYTF,TGCGCCAGCAGGGACAGGGATGTGGGCTACACCTTC
TRBD2,TRBJ2-5,18,TRBV11-2,.,CASSLVGLAGAVKETQYF,TGTGCCAGCAGCTTAGTTGGGCTAGCGGGGGCCGTTAAAGAGACCCAGTACTTC
.,TRBJ2-1,15,TRBV28,.,CASSSLGGSYNEQFF,TGTGCCAGCAGTTCATTGGGGGGCTCCTACAATGAGCAGTTCTTC
.,TRBJ2-5,16,TRBV20-1,once,CSASSYRQQYQETQYF,TGCAGTGCTAGTAGTTATCGCCAACAGTACCAAGAGACCCAGTACTTC
TRBD2,TRBJ2-7,14,TRBV5-5,.,CASSWEGIGHEQYF,TGTGCCAGCAGCTGGGAGGGGATCGGGCACGAGCAGTACTTC
.,TRBJ1-2,15,TRBV5-4,.,CASSLASGTNYGYTF,TGTGCCAGCAGCTTGGCTTCGGGAACTAACTATGGCTACACCTTC
TRBD1,TRBJ1-1,13,TRBV2,.,CASRGQPNTEAFF,TGTGCCAGTAGGGGACAGCCGAACACTGAAGCTTTCTTT
TRBD2,TRBJ2-3,15,TRBV5-1,.,CASSFGLAGTDTQYF,TGCGCCAGCAGCTTTGGACTAGCGGGCACAGATACGCAGTATTTT
.,TRBJ1-5,13,TRBV12-3/TRBV12-4,.,CASSFDSLKPQHF,TGTGCCAGCAGCTTTGACAGTTTGAAGCCCCAGCATTTT
.,TRBJ2-5,15,TRBV10-3,.,CAISESGQGQETQYF,TGTGCCATCAGTGAGTCCGGCCAGGGGCAAGAGACCCAGTACTTC
.,TRBJ1-1,11,TRBV29-1,few,CSVEQNTEAFF,TGCAGCGTTGAACAGAACACTGAAGCTTTCTTT
.,TRBJ2-7,13,TRBV5-1,.,CASSSGQVYEQYF,TGCGCCAGCAGCTCGGGACAAGTCTACGAGCAGTACTTC
TRBD1,TRBJ2-3,15,TRBV18,.,CASSPPGQYTDTQYF,TGTGCCAGCTCACCCCCGGGACAGTACACAGATACGCAGTATTTT
TRBD1,TRBJ1-4,15,TRBV5-1,few,CASRQPTGEGEKLFF,TGCGCCAGCAGACAACCGACAGGGGAGGGGGAAAAACTGTTTTTT
TRBD2,TRBJ2-7,14,TRBV11-2,few,CASSLGGGEREQYF,TGTGCCAGCAGCTTGGGCGGGGGGGAGCGGGAGCAGTACTTC
TRBD2,TRBJ2-3,15,TRBV5-1,.,CASRTGLAFTDTQYF,TGCGCCAGCAGGACCGGACTAGCGTTCACAGATACGCAGTATTTT
.,TRBJ1-4,14,TRBV28,.,CASSFWPTNEKLFF,TGTGCCAGCAGTTTCTGGCCAACTAATGAAAAACTGTTTTTT
TRBD1,TRBJ1-2,14,TRBV6-2/TRBV6-3,.,CASSYSRDSHGYTF,TGTGCCAGCAGTTACTCCCGGGACAGCCATGGCTACACCTTC
TRBD1,TRBJ1-1,14,TRBV19,.,CASSMGQLNTEAFF,TGTGCCAGTAGTATGGGACAGTTGAACACTGAAGCTTTCTTT
TRBD1,TRBJ1-5,14,TRBV19,.,CASSLQGLGQPQHF,TGTGCCAGTAGTCTACAGGGGCTAGGGCAGCCCCAGCATTTT
.,TRBJ1-1,13,TRBV6-5,.,CASRQGRDTEAFF,TGTGCCAGCAGACAGGGAAGGGACACTGAAGCTTTCTTT
.,TRBJ1-1,17,TRBV18,.,CASSPYGLFIMNTEAFF,TGTGCCAGCTCACCCTATGGACTGTTTATCATGAACACTGAAGCTTTCTTT
TRBD1,TRBJ2-1,14,TRBV5-5,.,CASSSTGVDNEQFF,TGTGCCAGCAGCTCGACAGGGGTGGACAATGAGCAGTTCTTC
.,TRBJ1-4,16,TRBV21-1,few,CASSKGVRGVVEKLFF,TGTGCCAGCAGCAAAGGGGTCCGGGGTGTAGTTGAAAAACTGTTTTTT
TRBD2,TRBJ2-3,15,TRBV4-1,.,CASSQEGLALDTQYF,TGCGCCAGCAGCCAAGAGGGACTAGCATTAGATACGCAGTATTTT
TRBD1,TRBJ1-4,15,TRBV6-5,.,CASSYLGQGREKLFF,TGTGCCAGCAGTTACCTGGGACAGGGTCGCGAAAAACTGTTTTTT
.,TRBJ1-5,16,TRBV4-1,.,CASSPGQGGSNQPQHF,TGCGCCAGCAGCCCCGGCCAGGGCGGTAGCAATCAGCCCCAGCATTTT